The 12 T cell receptor beta chains given below trace back to one sample, sequenced in a study of T cells in Graves' hyperthyroidism and ophthalmopathy. TCR beta CDR3 regions were amplified from RNA transcripts. The HTBI primer set was used in a first-round RT-PCR of the TCR CDR3. TCRdb used MiXCR to reprocess the multiplex PCR reads, holding one entry per CDR3 protein. The repertoire includes roughly 500,000 distinct CDR3 sequences, around 24% of them detected once, and 11% sits in the top ten. The specimen was blood. The receptors were sampled from a young woman with Graves' ophthalmopathy.

This clonotype was picked up a small number of times. The genes are TRBV30 and TRBJ2-7, with D unresolved. The CDR3 has 15 amino acids. Trimming left V 2 bases short and J 7 bases short, with 21 bases between. Germline values: CDR1 GTSNPN, CDR2 SVGIG (reference sequence). The CDR3 region is CAWSPPPALRREQYF. The CDR3 nucleotides read TGTGCCTGGAGTCCACCCCCGGCACTCCGGCGGGAGCAGTACTTC.

This clonotype showed up many times. V and J are TRBV2 and TRBJ1-1; TRBD1 might be the D (5 bases). Germline values: CDR1 SNHLY, CDR2 FYNNEI. The CDR3 has 13 amino acids. Trimming removed 3 bases from V and 4 bases from J, with 9 bases in between. In DNA, the CDR3 is TGTGCCAGCAGTGAGGGGGGTGGCACTGAAGCTTTCTTT. Its translation is CASSEGGGTEAFF.

This clonotype was seen a few times. The gene calls are TRBV6-1 and TRBJ2-5; either TRBD1 or TRBD2 may fit D (6 bases each). Germline V lookup: CDR1 MNHNS, CDR2 SASEGT. This CDR3 has 15 residues. V lost 5 bases to trimming and J lost 2 bases, with 15 bases between them. CDR3 residues: CASSPQQGGQETQYF. CDR3 nucleotides: TGTGCCAGCAGTCCTCAACAGGGAGGTCAAGAGACCCAGTACTTC.

This clonotype was found many times. The gene calls are TRBV12-3 or TRBV12-4 and TRBJ1-1; D not certain. V dropped 3 bases and J dropped 3 bases, with 11 bases sitting between them. The CDR3 totals 14 residues. DNA for the CDR3: TGTGCCAGCAGTTTTCTCGGACGGGACACTGAAGCTTTCTTT. Its translation: CASSFLGRDTEAFF.

This clonotype was counted only a few times. The chain recombines TRBV25-1 with TRBJ1-5; possibly TRBD1 for D (5 bases). The germline V gene has CDR1 MGHDK and CDR2 SYGVNS. With 5 bases removed from V and 4 bases from J, the gap between germline ends came to 30 bases. CDR3 length: 20 residues. In DNA, the CDR3 is TGTGCCAGCAGTCTCAGACTCCGGGACCCACACTTTCCCATAAATCAGCCCCAGCATTTT. Its translation: CASSLRLRDPHFPINQPQHF.

This clonotype has more than one count but fewer than ten. The chain has TRBV6-1 and TRBJ2-7, with a tentative D call TRBD1 (8 bases). This CDR3 spans 16 amino acids. The V end lost 3 bases, the J end lost 0 bases, and 15 bases lay between the germline ends. Germline CDR1 is MNHNS and CDR2 is SASEGT. For the CDR3, the DNA is TGTGCCAGCAGTGACCCAGGGGGCGGGAGCTCCTACGAGCAGTACTTC. Protein sequence: CASSDPGGGSSYEQYF.

J is TRBJ2-2 and V is TRBV7-2; the D gene is possibly TRBD2 (6 bases). Germline V gene sequence: CDR1 SGHTA, CDR2 FQGNSA. With 7 bases removed from V and 7 bases from J, the gap between germline ends came to 16 bases. This CDR3 has 14 amino acids. The CDR3 sequence: CASTLVGGGGELFF. The CDR3 DNA reads as TGTGCCAGCACCCTGGTGGGGGGTGGCGGGGAGCTGTTTTTT.

This clonotype was seen at least ten times. The chain employs TRBV9 and TRBJ2-3; TRBD2 matches at 14 bases. The V gene end was trimmed by 0 bases and the J gene end by 1 base; junction bases not matched to a gene: 4. Per the germline V gene, CDR1 is SGDLS and CDR2 is YYNGEE. The CDR3 contains 18 residues. In DNA, the CDR3 is TGTGCCAGCAGCGTAGGACTAGCGGGGGGGCCCGGCACAGATACGCAGTATTTT. Translating it yields CASSVGLAGGPGTDTQYF. The full variable domain, rest sourced from reference TRBV9 and TRBJ2-3, is DSGVTQTPKHLITATGQRVTLRCSPRSGDLSVYWYQQSLDQGLQFLIQYYNGEERAKGNILERFSAQQFPDLHSELNLSSLELGDSALYFCASSVGLAGGPGTDTQYFGPGTRLTVL.

This clonotype showed up many times. This chain uses TRBV12-3 or TRBV12-4 with TRBJ1-1, with 10 bases lining up with TRBD1. This CDR3 comprises 16 residues. With 6 bases clipped from V and 5 bases from J, the junction kept 12 bases outside the gene matches. For the CDR3, the DNA is TGTGCCAGCAGCTCCGACAGGGGGCATGTATGGACTGAAGCTTTCTTT. It yields the protein CASSSDRGHVWTEAFF.

This clonotype showed up many times. The J gene is TRBJ1-2, the V gene TRBV29-1; the match to TRBD1 covers 7 bases. The CDR3 runs 13 residues. Germline values: CDR1 SQVTM, CDR2 ANQGSEA. Trimming cost V 6 bases and J 4 bases; bases outside gene matches: 8. CDR3 DNA sequence: TGCAGCGTCGGAACAGGGGCCGGCTATGGCTACACCTTC. Amino acids: CSVGTGAGYGYTF.

This clonotype was seen repeatedly, ten times or more. V and J are TRBV6-1 and TRBJ1-1, with 8 nucleotides matching TRBD1. CDR1 is MNHNS, CDR2 SASEGT, per germline. The CDR3 length is 14 residues. Trimming removed 4 bases from V and 4 bases from J; junction bases left unmatched: 5. The CDR3 sequence is CASSAQGAGTEAFF. CDR3 coding DNA: TGTGCCAGCAGTGCGCAGGGGGCTGGCACTGAAGCTTTCTTT.

The chain recombines TRBV28 with TRBJ1-2; TRBD1 is a possible D gene (5 bases). The CDR3 consists of 17 residues. V was trimmed by 2 bases and J by 7 bases, leaving 23 bases between them. Looked up from germline, CDR1 is MDHEN and CDR2 is SYDVKM. CDR3 loop: CASSLGAGLMAGRGYTF. CDR3 DNA sequence: TGTGCCAGCAGTTTAGGGGCAGGATTAATGGCCGGCCGTGGCTACACCTTC.